This T cell receptor beta chain was recovered during a study of cytomegalovirus exposure and HLA in healthy donors. PCR was performed using 60 Vbeta and 13 Jbeta primers. Assay: immunoSEQ multiplex PCR; the TCRdb copy retains only in-frame clones and omits some. The table records some 200,000 clones, approximately 81% of them present only once. Sample: PBMCs. The TCR was taken from a man aged 50 to 59 in good health and CMV-seronegative.

The DNA of the CDR3 is TGTGCCAGCAGCCATAGCGGGGTGAACACCGGGGAGCTGTTTTTT. It translates to CASSHSGVNTGELFF. The chain joins TRBV7-2 to TRBJ2-2; 8 positions match TRBD2. The CDR3 totals 15 residues. The V segment lost 5 bases and the J segment 1 base; nucleotides outside the gene matches: 3. The germline CDR1 and CDR2 sequences are SGHTA and FQGNSA.